This T cell receptor beta chain was captured in a study of TIL therapy for anti-PD-1-resistant metastatic lung cancer. As for time point: pre-treatment sample, taken before nivolumab and TIL therapy. Pleural nodules or supraclavicular lymph nodes made up most of the excised metastases sampled. The CDR3 loop spans 13 amino acids. Germline assignment: CDR1 LGHNA and CDR2 YSLEER. V lost 4 bases, J lost 1 base, and 7 bases lay in between. Sequencing used immunoSEQ v3. Method: immunoSEQ multiplex PCR; TCRdb's copy keeps in-frame clones and lacks some. The sample carries under 7,000 clones, around 60% recorded once.

The sample here was tumor tissue, taken at baseline. The chain carries TRBV4-3 and TRBJ1-1; no clear D gene. The clonotype was recovered from a person aged 25 to 80 with non-small cell lung cancer. In DNA form, the CDR3 reads TGCGCCAGCAGCCGACAAACGAACACTGAAGCTTTCTTT. Protein: CASSRQTNTEAFF.